This passage covers 23 T cell receptor beta chains from one sample sequenced in a study of T cell repertoires in cytomegalovirus infection (dated by TCRdb to the late 2010s). Their cognate antigens are unknown. Sequencer: Illumina HiSeq 1500. TCRdb reanalyzed the raw reads on its own, using fastp at Q25 for trimming and MiXCR for clone calling, and kept in-frame beta chains. Each entry is one CDR3 protein sequence, shown with its most common DNA and genes. Counted in this sample were about a million distinct CDR3 sequences; roughly a third of them appeared once. Roughly 13% of the sample is taken by the ten largest. The sample's treatment or condition label, decoded: in vitro stimulation with specific CMV peptide epitopes to enrich CMV-specific T cells. Sequencing was performed on cultured CD8+ T cells from PBMCs, taken from culture after CMV antigen stimulation. All receptors derive from a human donor in good health (CMV status not recorded). Some clones in this sample may be carry-over from other donors' samples.

A few counts support this clonotype. The chain has TRBV7-9 and TRBJ2-5; 10 positions agree with TRBD1. In germline, CDR1 is SEHNR, CDR2 FQNEAQ (reference sequence). The CDR3 has 17 amino acids. V lost 3 bases to trimming and J lost 1 base; unmatched junction nucleotides: 8. The CDR3 here is CASSFRTGGDSQETQYF. The CDR3 bases are TGTGCCAGCAGCTTCCGGACAGGGGGAGATAGCCAAGAGACCCAGTACTTC.

About this clonotype: Mismatch with germline at one junction end may stem from a read error. The rearrangement uses TRBV12-3 or TRBV12-4 and TRBJ1-1; the D gene is possibly TRBD1 (6 bases). CDR3 size: 14 residues. The CDR3 nucleotides read TGTGCCAACAGTTCCTGGACAGAGTTCCCTGAAGCTTTCTTT. It encodes CANSSWTEFPEAFF.

This clonotype was counted between two and nine times. The chain has TRBV7-9 and TRBJ2-3; the D is unclear. The V gene's germline CDR1 is SEHNR and CDR2 FQNEAQ (reference sequence). V gave up 5 bases and J gave up 2 bases, with 11 bases separating them. This CDR3 has 14 amino acids. The DNA for the CDR3 is TGTGCCAGCAGCAGCTCAAAGGCCACAGATACGCAGTATTTT. This translates into CASSSSKATDTQYF.

The rearrangement joins TRBV3-1 to TRBJ2-1, with 9 bases fitting TRBD2. CDR3 size: 16 residues. V shed 5 bases and J 6 bases; nucleotides not matched to a gene: 11. CDR1 is LGHDT and CDR2 is YNNKEL in the germline V gene (reference sequence). For the CDR3, the DNA is TGTGCCAGCAGCTTAAGGTTAGCGGGGGACCCCAATGAGCAGTTCTTC. Translated: CASSLRLAGDPNEQFF.

The rearrangement uses TRBV13 and TRBJ1-6, with D perhaps TRBD1 (5 bases). CDR1 PRHDT and CDR2 FYEKMQ come from the germline V gene (reference sequence). The CDR3 loop spans 14 amino acids. V was pared by 6 bases and J by 8 bases, with 14 bases between. Here the CDR3 DNA reads TGTGCCAGCAGTCAGAGGGGATCGTATTCACCCCTCCACTTT. Its protein is CASSQRGSYSPLHF.

The sample holds many counts of this clonotype. This chain uses TRBV7-6 with TRBJ2-5, with 9 bases that match TRBD2. CDR1 SGHVS and CDR2 FNYEAQ come from the germline V gene. This CDR3 spans 16 amino acids. The trim removed 2 bases at V and 2 bases at J, leaving 6 bases unmatched. CDR3 protein: CASSLFPAGGQETQYF. The CDR3 nucleotides read TGTGCCAGCAGCTTATTCCCAGCGGGGGGTCAAGAGACCCAGTACTTC. The full variable domain, rest sourced from reference TRBV7-6 and TRBJ2-5, is GAGVSQSPRYKVTKRGQDVALRCDPISGHVSLYWYRQALGQGPEFLTYFNYEAQQDKSGLPNDRFSAERPEGSISTLTIQRTEQRDSAMYRCASSLFPAGGQETQYFGPGTRLLVL.

The chain recombines TRBV15 with TRBJ1-5; D perhaps matches TRBD1 (5 bases). CDR3 length: 14 amino acids. Germline-derived CDR1 and CDR2 are LNHNV and YYDKDF (reference sequence). V was cut by 5 bases and J by 3 bases, with 11 bases left in between. CDR3 sequence reads: CATSRRGTNQPQHF. CDR3 DNA sequence: TGTGCCACCAGCCGGCGAGGGACCAATCAGCCCCAGCATTTT.

This clonotype was recorded a few times. The J gene is TRBJ2-4, the V gene TRBV27, with a possible D match to TRBD2 (6 bases). There are 12 residues in the CDR3. CDR1 and CDR2 (germline): MNHEY, SMNVEV (reference sequence). Trimming cost V 10 bases and J 2 bases, with 9 bases left between them. The DNA for the CDR3 is TGTGCCACTTGGGACTCCAAAAACATTCAGTACTTC. This gives the protein CATWDSKNIQYF.

This chain joins TRBV24-1 and TRBJ2-1, with D uncertain. Germline V gives CDR1 KGHDR, CDR2 SFDVKD. The V end lost 9 bases, the J end lost 7 bases, and 12 bases lay between the germline ends. The CDR3 extends over 12 amino acids. The CDR3 here is CATEGSDNEQFF. The CDR3 region has the DNA TGTGCCACCGAAGGTTCGGATAATGAGCAGTTCTTC.

In its sample, this clonotype was seen a few times. CDR3 amino acids: CASSLELAGGSNEQFF. CDR3 DNA sequence: TGTGCCAGCAGCTTAGAGCTAGCGGGGGGTAGCAATGAGCAGTTCTTC. This chain joins TRBV11-2 and TRBJ2-1, with 11 bases identical to TRBD2. The ends lost 0 bases at V and 6 bases at J; junction bases unmatched: 4. Germline V gene lookup returns CDR1 SGHAT and CDR2 FQNNGV. The CDR3 length is 16 residues.

The sample holds many counts of this clonotype. This chain connects TRBV7-9 to TRBJ1-4; tentatively, D is TRBD1 (5 bases). V was pared by 4 bases and J by 8 bases, with 17 bases between. The germline V gene has CDR1 SEHNR and CDR2 FQNEAQ (reference sequence). This CDR3 contains 15 residues. CDR3 sequence reads: CASSSLAGTREKLFF. In DNA, the CDR3 is TGTGCCAGCAGCTCCCTCGCCGGGACCCGGGAAAAACTGTTTTTT. Full variable domain (missing parts from reference TRBV7-9 and TRBJ1-4): DTGVSQNPRHKITKRGQNVTFRCDPISEHNRLYWYRQTLGQGPEFLTYFQNEAQLEKSRLLSDRFSAERPKGSFSTLEIQRTEQGDSAMYLCASSSLAGTREKLFFGSGTQLSVL.

J is TRBJ1-4 and V is TRBV5-4; the match to TRBD1 covers 9 bases. The CDR3 totals 14 residues. V shed 4 bases, J shed 7 bases, and the junction held 5 bases outside the gene matches. Per germline, CDR1 SGHNT and CDR2 YYREEE (reference sequence). CDR3 sequence reads: CASSGPGQGEKLFF. In nucleotides, the CDR3 is TGTGCCAGCAGCGGACCGGGACAGGGTGAAAAACTGTTTTTT.

A word on this clonotype: An end of the junction differs from the germline gene, which may be a read error. The chain employs TRBV5-3 and TRBJ2-5, with a weak D call TRBD2 (6 bases). TRBV5-3 is marked as an open reading frame, function uncertain. This CDR3 is 19 amino acids long. Written as DNA, the CDR3 is TGTGCCAGCAGCTTGGGGGTGATTACGTGGGGGGAGTACCAAGAGACCCAGTACTTC. Protein sequence: CASSLGVITWGEYQETQYF.

This clonotype occurred many times. CDR3 bases: TGCGCCAGCAGTGAGTCCGGACAGCCCCAGCATTTT. It specifies CASSESGQPQHF. The gene calls are TRBV10-2 and TRBJ1-5; D ambiguous. Germline assignment: CDR1 WSHSY and CDR2 SAAADI. Deletions cut 0 bases from V and 7 bases from J, with 4 bases between. The CDR3 is 12 amino acids.

The chain joins TRBV27 to TRBJ1-5; D may be TRBD1 (5 bases). From germline, CDR1 is MNHEY and CDR2 SMNVEV (reference sequence). The CDR3 is made up of 15 amino acids. The ends were cut back, 1 base at V and 4 bases at J, with 11 bases in the middle. The CDR3 sequence: CASSLLGDRNQPQHF. The DNA for the CDR3 is TGTGCCAGCAGTTTATTGGGGGATCGAAATCAGCCCCAGCATTTT.

V gene TRBV11-2 combines with J gene TRBJ1-6; D not certain. Trimming stripped 3 bases from V and 12 bases from J, with 12 bases between. The CDR3 spans 13 residues. The germline gives CDR1 SGHAT, CDR2 FQNNGV. CDR3: CASSLGKIVPLHF. CDR3 nucleotide sequence: TGTGCCAGCAGCTTGGGGAAAATCGTACCCCTCCACTTT.

The rearrangement links TRBV6-1 to TRBJ2-7; D may be TRBD1 or TRBD2 (5 bases each). From germline, CDR1 is MNHNS and CDR2 SASEGT. Trimming pared 5 bases from V and 2 bases from J, leaving 19 bases between. The CDR3 consists of 16 residues. CDR3 loop: CASSQTGSRGAYEQYF. Here the CDR3 DNA reads TGTGCCAGCAGTCAAACCGGGTCCCGGGGCGCCTACGAGCAGTACTTC.

This clonotype has more than one count but fewer than ten. V is TRBV6-5 and J is TRBJ1-5, with D uncertain. V lost 4 bases and J lost 6, with 13 bases in between. The CDR3 is 14 amino acids. CDR1 is MNHEY, CDR2 SVGAGI, per germline. The CDR3 bases are TGTGCCAGCAGTTCCGGCAGTAAGGTTCAGCCCCAGCATTTT. Amino acid sequence: CASSSGSKVQPQHF.

V gene TRBV6-1 combines with J gene TRBJ1-1, with unresolved D. From germline, CDR1 is MNHNS and CDR2 SASEGT. Trimming removed 3 bases at V and 8 bases at J, with 7 bases between. CDR3 size: 11 residues. The CDR3 DNA reads as TGTGCCAGCAGTGAGAATATAGAAGCTTTCTTT. This gives the protein CASSENIEAFF.

This clonotype occurred a few times. The J gene is TRBJ2-1, the V gene TRBV19; 8 bases line up with TRBD2. The CDR3 has 14 residues. Germline assignment: CDR1 LNHDA and CDR2 SQIVND (reference sequence). Trimming took 7 bases from V and 3 from J; bases not matched to a gene: 5. In nucleotides, the CDR3 is TGTGCCAGTAAGGCTAGCGGGTACTACAATGAGCAGTTCTTC. Protein: CASKASGYYNEQFF.

V usage is TRBV19 and J usage is TRBJ2-1, with no clear D. The germline V gene has CDR1 LNHDA and CDR2 SQIVND (reference sequence). CDR3 length equals 13 residues. V lost 2 bases and J 5 bases, leaving 7 bases between the germline ends. The CDR3 loop reads CASSIMVNNEQFF. CDR3 DNA sequence: TGTGCCAGTAGTATAATGGTCAACAATGAGCAGTTCTTC.

This clonotype was detected a few times. At one boundary the junction diverges from the germline segment, which might be a read error. The chain is built from TRBV4-1 and TRBJ2-3; no clear D gene. The CDR3 totals 15 residues. Germline values: CDR1 MGHRA, CDR2 YSYEKL. CDR3 nucleotide sequence: TGCGCCAGCAGCCAAGCTGTTGGTGTGGCAGAAACGCAGTATTTT. Its protein is CASSQAVGVAETQYF.

The chain couples TRBV12-5 to TRBJ1-2, with unresolved D. Germline CDR1 is LGHNT and CDR2 is FRNRAP. This CDR3 contains 13 residues. Trimming took off 7 bases at V and 5 bases at J, with 14 bases between the two ends. The CDR3 region is CASVPEGLYGYTF. The CDR3 DNA reads as TGTGCTAGTGTCCCCGAGGGCCTATATGGCTACACCTTC.